This T cell receptor (beta chain) was captured in a study of blood T cell repertoires in COVID-19. For the study at large: Sites in the United States, Italy and Spain provided acute and convalescent COVID-19 samples. Sample material is recorded as cDNA or gDNA derived from T cells, B-cell-depleted T cells, or PBMCs.

Original methodology: How many nucleated cells were present was estimated from reference gene primer amplification. Libraries were prepared by immunoSEQ multiplex PCR; TCRdb keeps only in-frame clonotypes and omits some of them. From that table come the V and J calls and clone size; the DNA was used to work out D and trimming. The table includes approximately 260,000 clones, roughly nine tenths detected once. V was clipped by 7 bases and J by 6 bases; unmatched bases: 1. Germline V gene lookup returns CDR1 LNHDA and CDR2 SQIVND (reference sequence). The CDR3 spans 13 residues. This receptor was obtained from a woman aged 35 to 49 who had recovered from COVID-19. Sequencing was done on a sample of peripheral blood. The chain links TRBV19 to TRBJ1-6; TRBD1 matches 9 bases. The CDR3 reads CASKGQGNSPLHF. The CDR3, as DNA: TGTGCCAGTAAGGGACAGGGTAATTCACCCCTCCACTTT.